The 20 T cell receptor beta chains below come from one sample, sequenced in a study of shared clonotypes between healthy human individuals (dated by TCRdb to the early 2020s). Library preparation employed the immunoSEQ multiplex PCR assay. The table was pulled from immuneACCESS by TCRdb, which kept in-frame rearrangements only. Such tables lose some clones; where checked, under half of the loss comes from unresolved V genes, and the rest has no known cause. The sample table contains roughly 2.2 million clones; only one count was recorded for just over 90% of them. In total, the top ten clones hold 0.39% of the sample. The sample comprised naive CD4+ T cells from PBMCs. The cell subset or site label, as the study defines it: CD45RA+ positively selected. These receptors were taken from a man aged 18 to 29 in good health. Some clones in this sample may be carry-over from other donors' samples.

V and J are TRBV28 and TRBJ1-5; D call uncertain. The CDR3 has 12 residues. Trimming took 7 bases from V and 7 from J, leaving 11 bases between them. CDR1 MDHEN and CDR2 SYDVKM come from the germline V gene. This CDR3 is CASTDEVQPQHF. Here the CDR3 DNA reads TGTGCCAGCACAGACGAGGTACAGCCCCAGCATTTT.

This clone was recorded once. This sequence joins TRBV7-9 and TRBJ2-7; D gene ambiguous. Trimming took 5 bases from V and 2 from J, leaving 16 bases between them. This CDR3 is 15 amino acids long. Germline values: CDR1 SEHNR, CDR2 FQNEAQ (reference sequence). The CDR3 DNA reads as TGTGCCAGCAGCACGATCGCCAAAGAAGCCTACGAGCAGTACTTC. Its translation: CASSTIAKEAYEQYF.

V usage is TRBV9 and J usage is TRBJ2-7; 7 bases match TRBD1. Germline trimming cut 4 bases from V and 7 bases from J; bases unmatched to any gene: 14. In germline, CDR1 is SGDLS, CDR2 YYNGEE. This CDR3 region has 15 residues. CDR3: CASSPQGQAVAEQYF. The CDR3 DNA reads TGTGCCAGCAGCCCCCAAGGACAGGCCGTTGCGGAGCAGTACTTC.

The chain carries TRBV6-1 and TRBJ2-2; unclear D gene. This CDR3 is built from 15 residues. V gave up 10 bases and J gave up 0 bases, with 15 bases separating them. Germline loops: CDR1 MNHNS, CDR2 SASEGT. CDR3 DNA: TGTGCCACAGGTGGGCCTTATGCGAACACCGGGGAGCTGTTTTTT. Residues: CATGGPYANTGELFF.

Concerning this clone: In the same sample, other DNA sequences code for this CDR3. V is TRBV18 and J is TRBJ2-3; D remains unclear. Deletions cut 1 base from V and 2 bases from J, with 4 bases between. The CDR3 runs to 13 residues. Germline lookup yields CDR1 KGHSH and CDR2 LQKENI. The CDR3 is CASSPRDTDTQYF. The CDR3 bases are TGTGCCAGCTCACCACGAGACACAGATACGCAGTATTTT.

The chain joins TRBV10-3 to TRBJ2-5, with 7 nucleotides matching TRBD1. CDR1 ENHRY and CDR2 SYGVKD come from the germline V gene. The J segment lost 2 bases and the V segment lost 2 bases, leaving 2 bases of the junction unmatched. The CDR3 spans 14 residues. The CDR3 sequence is CAISEMTGQETQYF. The CDR3 coding sequence is TGTGCCATCAGTGAGATGACAGGGCAAGAGACCCAGTACTTC.

This chain links TRBV5-1 with TRBJ1-4; D is possibly TRBD1 (5 bases). CDR1 and CDR2 from the germline V gene are SGHRS and YFSETQ. The germline V and J ends were trimmed by 1 base and 1 base, with 11 bases remaining between them. This CDR3 has 16 amino acids. For the CDR3, the DNA is TGCGCCAGCAGCTTGATGGTTGGGGGAACTAATGAAAAACTGTTTTTT. Protein: CASSLMVGGTNEKLFF. Full variable domain (outside the CDR3, taken from reference TRBV5-1 and TRBJ1-4): KAGVTQTPRYLIKTRGQQVTLSCSPISGHRSVSWYQQTPGQGLQFLFEYFSETQRNKGNFPGRFSGRQFSNSRSEMNVSTLELGDSALYLCASSLMVGGTNEKLFFGSGTQLSVL.

This clone appeared a single time. This chain uses TRBV5-1 with TRBJ1-4; D is possibly TRBD1 (5 bases). This CDR3 is built from 13 residues. V gave up 0 bases and J gave up 13 bases, with 13 bases separating them. Germline CDR1 is SGHRS and CDR2 is YFSETQ. CDR3 region: CASSLDGAQALFF. DNA of the CDR3: TGCGCCAGCAGCTTGGACGGGGCTCAGGCACTGTTTTTT. Full variable domain (remainder filled in from reference TRBV5-1 and TRBJ1-4): KAGVTQTPRYLIKTRGQQVTLSCSPISGHRSVSWYQQTPGQGLQFLFEYFSETQRNKGNFPGRFSGRQFSNSRSEMNVSTLELGDSALYLCASSLDGAQALFFGSGTQLSVL.

The chain joins TRBV23-1 to TRBJ2-2, with TRBD1 as a possible D gene (5 bases). TRBV23-1 is noted as an ORF with a role that remains uncertain. This CDR3 is built from 19 residues. Between the trimmed V and J ends, which lost 3 bases and 0 bases, there was a span of 20 bases. CDR3 protein: CASSQHQERGRTNTGELFF. CDR3 sequence (DNA): TGCGCCAGCAGTCAGCACCAAGAAAGGGGCAGGACGAACACCGGGGAGCTGTTTTTT.

The chain has TRBV7-2 and TRBJ2-7; D may correspond to TRBD1 or TRBD2 (6 bases each). This CDR3 has 14 residues. The ends were cut back, 5 bases at V and 7 bases at J, with 18 bases in the middle. The germline gives CDR1 SGHTA, CDR2 FQGNSA. For the CDR3, the DNA is TGTGCCAGCAGCACACCGGGACGGGGGCAAGAGCAGTACTTC. Its protein is CASSTPGRGQEQYF.

This sequence joins TRBV6-6 and TRBJ2-7, with 8 positions matching TRBD2. Germline V gene sequence: CDR1 MNHNY, CDR2 SVGAGI (reference sequence). The CDR3 totals 14 residues. The V segment lost 4 bases and the J segment 4 bases; nucleotides outside the gene matches: 6. The CDR3 spells CASSFTGGLYEQYF. The CDR3 DNA sequence: TGTGCCAGCAGTTTTACGGGAGGGCTGTACGAGCAGTACTTC.

The chain combines TRBV9 with TRBJ2-7; either TRBD1 or TRBD2 may supply D (6 bases each). V lost 0 bases, J lost 5 bases, and 27 bases lay in between. The CDR3 runs 19 residues. The germline V gene encodes CDR1 SGDLS and CDR2 YYNGEE. CDR3 DNA sequence: TGTGCCAGCAGCGTAGATCCCCTAGATTCGGGACTGGGGGCCCACGAGCAGTACTTC. It yields the protein CASSVDPLDSGLGAHEQYF.

In this sample, this clone turned up once. The gene calls are TRBV30 and TRBJ2-1; 7 positions match TRBD2. Losses at the gene ends were 2 bases for V and 8 bases for J; bases not matched to a gene: 3. The CDR3 length is 12 residues. CDR1 GTSNPN and CDR2 SVGIG come from the germline V gene (reference sequence). CDR3 sequence reads: CAWSFREDEQFF. In DNA, the CDR3 is TGTGCCTGGAGTTTCCGGGAGGATGAGCAGTTCTTC.

The chain recombines TRBV19 with TRBJ1-3; TRBD1 matches at 7 bases. Germline lookup yields CDR1 LNHDA and CDR2 SQIVND (reference sequence). The CDR3 covers 16 residues. V lost 7 bases, J lost 0 bases, and 9 bases stayed unmatched. CDR3 residues: CASNSGTAYSGNTIYF. Written as DNA, the CDR3 is TGTGCCAGTAATTCCGGGACAGCATACTCTGGAAACACCATATATTTT.

The chain links TRBV7-2 to TRBJ1-2; D remains unclear. The CDR3 spans 14 residues. V shed 5 bases and J shed 1 base, with 11 bases lying between them. Germline V gene lookup returns CDR1 SGHTA and CDR2 FQGNSA. The CDR3 spells CASSTRSDNYGYTF. The CDR3 DNA reads TGTGCCAGCAGCACCCGGTCTGATAACTATGGCTACACCTTC.

The genes are TRBV5-1 and TRBJ1-4, with TRBD1 matching over 11 bases. CDR1 is SGHRS, CDR2 YFSETQ, per germline. Trimming cost V 4 bases and J 8 bases; bases outside gene matches: 10. The CDR3 contains 16 residues. The chain's CDR3 is CASSVGTGGSGEKLFF. The CDR3 bases are TGCGCCAGCAGCGTTGGGACAGGGGGAAGCGGGGAAAAACTGTTTTTT.

The CDR3 DNA reads as TGTGCCAGCAGCACCAAACAGGGCCGGACGCAGTATTTT. Protein: CASSTKQGRTQYF. The chain recombines TRBV5-8 with TRBJ2-3; possibly TRBD1 for D (6 bases). V was clipped by 4 bases and J by 9 bases, with 15 bases between them. The CDR3 spans 13 residues. The germline V gene encodes CDR1 SGHTS and CDR2 YDEGEE.

The V and J genes are TRBV2 and TRBJ2-2, with 8 bases fitting TRBD2. Germline V lookup: CDR1 SNHLY, CDR2 FYNNEI. V was pared by 2 bases and J by 6 bases, with 8 bases of the junction left unmatched. The CDR3 extends over 16 amino acids. The CDR3 DNA is TGTGCCAGCAGTGAAAAAGGACTAGCTTCGGCCGGGGAGCTGTTTTTT. This translates into CASSEKGLASAGELFF.

The chain links TRBV7-9 to TRBJ1-2, with no clear D. The CDR3 is made up of 14 amino acids. V shed 4 bases and J shed 1 base, with 10 bases lying between them. The germline V gene encodes CDR1 SEHNR and CDR2 FQNEAQ (reference sequence). The CDR3 protein is CASSSEIINYGYTF. DNA for the CDR3: TGTGCCAGCAGCTCTGAGATTATTAACTATGGCTACACCTTC.

V is TRBV7-7 and J is TRBJ2-1; D is perhaps TRBD2 (5 bases). V was cut by 0 bases and J by 5 bases, with 8 bases left in between. CDR3 size: 14 residues. Germline loops: CDR1 SSHAT, CDR2 FNYEAQ (reference sequence). CDR3 coding DNA: TGTGCCAGCAGCTTAGCGGGTAGCGACAATGAGCAGTTCTTC. Protein sequence: CASSLAGSDNEQFF.